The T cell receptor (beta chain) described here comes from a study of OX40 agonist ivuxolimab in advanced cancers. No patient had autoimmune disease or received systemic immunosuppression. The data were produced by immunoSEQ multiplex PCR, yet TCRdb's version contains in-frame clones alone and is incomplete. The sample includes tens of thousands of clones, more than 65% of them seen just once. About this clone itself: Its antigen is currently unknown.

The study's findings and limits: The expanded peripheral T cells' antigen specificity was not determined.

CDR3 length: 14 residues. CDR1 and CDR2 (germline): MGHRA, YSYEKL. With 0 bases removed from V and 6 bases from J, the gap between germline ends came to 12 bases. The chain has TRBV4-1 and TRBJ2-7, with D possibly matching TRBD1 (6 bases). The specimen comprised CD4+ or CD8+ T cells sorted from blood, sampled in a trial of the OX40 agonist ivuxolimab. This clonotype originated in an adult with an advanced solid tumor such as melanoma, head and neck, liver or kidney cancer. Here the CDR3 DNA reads TGCGCCAGCAGCCAAGACTGGGACAATATCGAGCAGTACTTC. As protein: CASSQDWDNIEQYF.